The 2 T cell receptor beta chains listed next were all sequenced from one sample in a study of cytomegalovirus exposure and HLA in healthy donors. Primers included in the PCR were 60 Vbeta and 13 Jbeta primers. TCRdb's table, derived via immunoSEQ multiplex PCR, lists solely in-frame clones and lacks some. The repertoire consists of around 140,000 clones, with about 79% occurring once and the leading ten covering around 2.6%. Source material: PBMCs. These receptors all come from a male donor in good health and CMV-seronegative.

The gene calls are TRBV7-9 and TRBJ2-1, with a weak D call TRBD1 (5 bases). This CDR3 region has 15 residues. Deletions cut 2 bases from V and 7 bases from J, with 15 bases between. Germline V gene data show CDR1 as SEHNR and CDR2 as FQNEAQ (reference sequence). This chain's CDR3 is CASSLSPGIKNEQFF. CDR3 coding DNA: TGTGCCAGCAGCTTAAGCCCAGGGATAAAGAATGAGCAGTTCTTC.

V usage is TRBV29-1 and J usage is TRBJ2-7; D is uncertain. The ends were cut back, 3 bases at V and 5 bases at J, with 14 bases in the middle. The CDR3 contains 13 residues. The germline gives CDR1 SQVTM, CDR2 ANQGSEA. The CDR3 here is CSVDPGNTHEQYF. For the CDR3, the DNA is TGCAGCGTTGACCCTGGTAACACGCACGAGCAGTACTTC.